A few counts support the clone carrying this T cell receptor (beta chain). The antigen remains unidentified. Library preparation for TCR beta used quantitative 5'-RACE with molecular barcodes. Via MiXCR, TCRdb re-called the 5' RACE reads, giving one row per CDR3 protein. This repertoire shows 150,000 to 200,000 distinct CDR3 sequences, approximately 10% found once; its top ten account for 25% to 30%. The sample is drawn from a study of CD8 T cells in ankylosing spondylitis. Study observations and caveats: The disease-linked clones had a CD8+ phenotype and low blood frequencies. A motif in TCR beta, a set of several highly homologous variants, appeared characteristic of ankylosing spondylitis blood.

The junction had 8 bases not matched to a gene; V was cut back by 3 bases and J by 4 bases. The CDR3 is 15 residues long. Germline V gives CDR1 SGHTA, CDR2 FQGNSA. Sequencing input: blood, either unsorted or a sorted T cell fraction (not recorded which). The V gene is TRBV7-2, the J gene TRBJ2-7; 8 nucleotides match TRBD1. This receptor was taken from a male donor with ankylosing spondylitis or in good health (not recorded which). The CDR3 coding sequence is TGTGCCAGCAGCTTTGGGGACAGGAGAACTTACGAGCAGTACTTC. It specifies CASSFGDRRTYEQYF. Using reference TRBV7-2 and TRBJ2-7 for the parts outside the CDR3, the full variable domain is GAGVSQSPSNKVTEKGKDVELRCDPISGHTALYWYRQSLGQGLEFLIYFQGNSAPDKSGLPSDRFSAERTGGSVSTLTIQRTQQEDSAVYLCASSFGDRRTYEQYFGPGTRLTVT.